Listed below are T cell receptor beta chains from one sample, sequenced in a study of neurological immune-mediated disorders. TCRdb reprocessed the 5' RACE reads via MiXCR and lists one record per CDR3 protein. The sample yields about 84,000 distinct CDR3 sequences, approximately 10% seen once. The material sequenced was PBMCs. Receptor source: a man in his forties in good health. Both conserved end residues are part of each CDR3. A D gene is named only where the DNA matches it firmly. Clone size appears in some rows only: once, few, many, or a class for an expanded clone.

>many|.|TRBJ2-1|TRBV24-1
CATSDHGRGNEQFF
TGTGCCACCAGTGACCACGGAAGAGGGAATGAGCAGTTCTTC
>.|TRBD1|TRBJ1-2|TRBV24-1
CATSGTGRYGYTF
TGTGCCACCAGTGGGACAGGCCGCTATGGCTACACCTTC
>few|.|TRBJ2-5|TRBV6-1
CASSGDGLETQYF
TGTGCCAGCAGTGGTGACGGGCTGGAGACCCAGTACTTC
>many|.|TRBJ2-1|TRBV9
CASSVEIKAGVLLF
TGTGCCAGCAGCGTTGAGATAAAGGCGGGCGTGTTGCTCTTC
>.|.|TRBJ2-7|TRBV5-1
CASILKSPQGAGEQYF
TGCGCCAGCATCTTGAAATCACCCCAAGGCGCCGGCGAGCAGTACTTC
>few|TRBD2|TRBJ2-1|TRBV7-3
CASSLVFASGRSGNEQFF
TGTGCCAGCAGCTTAGTTTTCGCTAGCGGGAGAAGTGGGAATGAGCAGTTCTTC
>many|.|TRBJ2-7|TRBV28
CASKFTDGSSYEQYF
TGTGCCAGCAAATTTACGGACGGGAGCTCCTACGAGCAGTACTTC
>many|TRBD2|TRBJ2-7|TRBV28
CAALPRSGRSTYEQYF
TGTGCCGCCCTTCCAAGGAGCGGGAGGAGTACCTACGAGCAGTACTTC
>many|.|TRBJ2-5|TRBV12-3/TRBV12-4
CASSRSVETQYF
TGTGCCAGCAGTCGTAGCGTGGAGACCCAGTACTTC
>.|.|TRBJ2-6|TRBV5-4
CASNLGVESSGTNVLTF
TGTGCCAGCAACCTCGGAGTTGAGAGTTCTGGGACCAACGTCCTGACTTTC
>once|.|TRBJ2-2|TRBV6-6
CASSLWGTSTGELFF
TGTGCCAGCTCCCTCTGGGGGACCTCAACCGGGGAGCTGTTTTTT
>many|.|TRBJ2-3|TRBV9
CASSVEGGPSTDTQYF
TGTGCCAGCAGCGTAGAGGGGGGCCCGAGCACAGATACGCAGTATTTT
>many|.|TRBJ2-7|TRBV5-5
CASSFPAEYLSYEQYF
TGTGCCAGCAGCTTCCCCGCGGAGTACCTCTCCTACGAGCAGTACTTC
>.|.|TRBJ2-1|TRBV18
CASSPYVTGYNEQFF
TGTGCCAGCTCACCATATGTAACAGGTTACAATGAGCAGTTCTTC
>many|.|TRBJ1-2|TRBV6-1
CAFQGYFGYTF
TGTGCCTTCCAGGGATATTTTGGCTACACCTTC
>many|.|TRBJ2-7|TRBV5-6
CASSLEGQGYYEQYF
TGTGCCAGCAGCTTGGAAGGGCAGGGGTACTACGAGCAGTACTTC
>few|.|TRBJ2-3|TRBV10-3
CAISHTGGQDTQYF
TGTGCCATCAGCCACACCGGGGGGCAAGATACGCAGTATTTT
>many|.|TRBJ1-1|TRBV9
CASSVARTREYTEAFF
TGTGCCAGCAGCGTAGCCCGGACCAGGGAGTACACTGAAGCTTTCTTT
>few|TRBD2|TRBJ2-2|TRBV28
CAIEAKREGGNAGELFF
TGTGCGATCGAGGCGAAGCGGGAGGGTGGTAACGCCGGGGAGCTGTTTTTT
>.|.|TRBJ2-7|TRBV29-1
CSVGSGDGSYEQYF
TGCAGCGTTGGGTCGGGAGACGGCTCCTACGAGCAGTACTTC
>many|TRBD2|TRBJ2-2|TRBV2
CASSLSGSEGGELFF
TGTGCCAGCAGCCTTAGCGGGAGTGAAGGCGGGGAGCTGTTTTTT
>many|.|TRBJ2-5|TRBV4-2
CASSRVAGQPQETQYF
TGTGCCAGCAGCCGGGTCGCGGGACAGCCTCAAGAGACCCAGTACTTC
>.|.|TRBJ2-3|TRBV11-2
CSSSRGAYTSTDTQYF
TGTTCCAGCAGCCGGGGGGCATACACTAGCACAGATACGCAGTATTTT
>many|TRBD1|TRBJ2-7|TRBV10-3
CAISTWTGGEGRGYEQYF
TGTGCCATCAGTACCTGGACAGGGGGCGAGGGGAGAGGCTACGAGCAGTACTTC
>.|TRBD2|TRBJ2-3|TRBV4-1
CASSQVGLASPTDTQYF
TGCGCCAGCAGCCAAGTGGGACTAGCGTCCCCCACAGATACGCAGTATTTT
>many|TRBD1|TRBJ2-7|TRBV10-3
CAIKGQAGEQYF
TGTGCCATCAAGGGACAGGCAGGGGAGCAGTACTTC
>many|.|TRBJ2-5|TRBV7-2
CASSPTGLSSTQYF
TGTGCCAGCAGCCCTACAGGCCTCAGTTCGACCCAGTACTTC
>many|TRBD1|TRBJ1-1|TRBV3-1
CASSQGQNPAAFF
TGTGCCAGCAGCCAGGGACAGAACCCAGCAGCTTTCTTT
>many|.|TRBJ1-3|TRBV12-3/TRBV12-4
CASSDGNTIYF
TGTGCCAGCAGCGACGGAAACACCATATATTTT
>many|.|TRBJ2-2|TRBV5-1
CASSFGSANTGELFF
TGCGCCAGCAGCTTTGGGAGCGCGAACACCGGGGAGCTGTTTTTT
>few|TRBD1|TRBJ2-7|TRBV10-3
CAISDGTGSSYEQYF
TGTGCCATCAGTGATGGGACAGGGAGCTCCTACGAGCAGTACTTC
>many|TRBD1|TRBJ1-1|TRBV29-1
CSVEAHRGLNTEAFF
TGCAGCGTTGAAGCTCACAGGGGGCTGAACACTGAAGCTTTCTTT
>many|TRBD1|TRBJ1-2|TRBV29-1
CSVVDRDYNYGYTF
TGCAGCGTTGTCGACAGGGATTATAACTATGGCTACACCTTC
>many|TRBD1|TRBJ1-6|TRBV5-6
CASSLIGTGDNSPLHF
TGTGCCAGCAGCCTAATTGGGACAGGGGATAATTCACCCCTCCACTTT
>.|.|TRBJ2-5|TRBV6-5
CASSPGLAAAGENQYF
TGTGCCAGCAGCCCCGGGCTAGCGGCGGCAGGGGAGAACCAGTACTTC
>many|.|TRBJ1-1|TRBV12-3/TRBV12-4
CASIISQGWNTEAFF
TGTGCCAGCATCATCAGCCAGGGATGGAACACTGAAGCTTTCTTT
>many|.|TRBJ2-6|TRBV7-9
CASSTQFSGANVLTF
TGTGCCAGCAGCACCCAGTTCTCTGGGGCCAACGTCCTGACTTTC
>many|.|TRBJ2-5|TRBV5-1
CASSFGGSRQETQYF
TGCGCCAGCAGCTTCGGGGGCAGTCGCCAAGAGACCCAGTACTTC
>many|.|TRBJ2-7|TRBV28
CASSSPLAYEQYF
TGTGCCAGCAGTTCCCCCTTGGCCTACGAGCAGTACTTC
>many|.|TRBJ1-1|TRBV29-1
CSVVAGQAFF
TGCAGCGTTGTGGCGGGGCAAGCTTTCTTT
>many|.|TRBJ1-1|TRBV29-1
CSVESGVPEAFF
TGCAGCGTTGAATCTGGGGTCCCTGAAGCTTTCTTT
>many|.|TRBJ2-5|TRBV25-1
CASSATTVIQETQYF
TGTGCCAGCAGTGCAACAACGGTTATTCAAGAGACCCAGTACTTC
>many|.|TRBJ2-2|TRBV10-2
CASKGGTTGELFF
TGCGCCAGCAAGGGGGGGACCACCGGGGAGCTGTTTTTT
>many|TRBD2|TRBJ2-7|TRBV5-1
CASRPLAGPSYEQYF
TGCGCCAGCAGGCCCTTAGCGGGGCCTTCCTACGAGCAGTACTTC
>.|TRBD1|TRBJ2-3|TRBV20-1
CSASPDAGGLQYF
TGCAGTGCTTCCCCGGATGCAGGGGGTTTGCAGTATTTT
>many|TRBD1|TRBJ2-3|TRBV5-1
CASNSGTERDTQYF
TGCGCCAGCAACTCGGGGACAGAGAGGGATACGCAGTATTTT
>many|.|TRBJ1-3|TRBV15
CATSYDRSSGNTIYF
TGTGCCACCAGTTATGACAGAAGCTCTGGAAACACCATATATTTT
>.|.|TRBJ1-1|TRBV29-1
CSSLWVDTEAFF
TGCAGCTCCCTTTGGGTGGACACTGAAGCTTTCTTT
>.|TRBD1|TRBJ1-2|TRBV30
CALQGFGYTF
TGTGCCTTACAGGGGTTTGGCTACACCTTC
>many|.|TRBJ1-5|TRBV12-3/TRBV12-4
CASSLMNSNQPQHF
TGTGCCAGCAGTTTAATGAATAGCAATCAGCCCCAGCATTTT
>.|.|TRBJ1-2|TRBV5-1
CASSGRDYGYTF
TGCGCCAGCAGCGGCAGAGACTATGGCTACACCTTC
>many|TRBD1|TRBJ2-3|TRBV29-1
CSVSGQGIDTQYF
TGCAGCGTATCGGGACAGGGGATAGATACGCAGTATTTT